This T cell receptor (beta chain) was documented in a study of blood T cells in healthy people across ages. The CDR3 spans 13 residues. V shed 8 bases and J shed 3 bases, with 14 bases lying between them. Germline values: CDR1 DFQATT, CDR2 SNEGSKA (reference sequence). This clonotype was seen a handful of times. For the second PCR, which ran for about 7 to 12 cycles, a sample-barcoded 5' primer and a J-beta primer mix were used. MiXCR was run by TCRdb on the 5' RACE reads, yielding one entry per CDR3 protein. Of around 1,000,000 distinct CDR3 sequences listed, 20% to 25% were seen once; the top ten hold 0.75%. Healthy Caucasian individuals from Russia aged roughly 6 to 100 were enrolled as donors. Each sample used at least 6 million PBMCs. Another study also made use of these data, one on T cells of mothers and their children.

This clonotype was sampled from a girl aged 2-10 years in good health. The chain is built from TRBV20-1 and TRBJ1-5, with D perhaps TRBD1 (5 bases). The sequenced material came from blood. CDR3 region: CSLGRGTNQPQHF. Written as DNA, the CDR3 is TGCAGTCTCGGTAGGGGAACCAATCAGCCCCAGCATTTT.